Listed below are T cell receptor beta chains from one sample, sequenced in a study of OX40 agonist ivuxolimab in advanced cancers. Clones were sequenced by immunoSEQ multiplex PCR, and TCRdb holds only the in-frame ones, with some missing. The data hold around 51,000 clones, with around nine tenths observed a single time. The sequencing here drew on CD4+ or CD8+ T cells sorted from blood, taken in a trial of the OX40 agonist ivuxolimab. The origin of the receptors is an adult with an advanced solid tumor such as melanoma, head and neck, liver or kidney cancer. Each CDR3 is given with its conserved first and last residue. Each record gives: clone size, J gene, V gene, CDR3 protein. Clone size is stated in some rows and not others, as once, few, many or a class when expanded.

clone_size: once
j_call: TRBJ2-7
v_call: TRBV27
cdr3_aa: CASSLNSGPYEQYF

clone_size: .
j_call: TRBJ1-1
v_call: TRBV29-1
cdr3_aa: CSVDRDEGNTEAFF

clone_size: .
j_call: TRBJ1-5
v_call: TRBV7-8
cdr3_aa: CASSPLKGGGNQPQHF

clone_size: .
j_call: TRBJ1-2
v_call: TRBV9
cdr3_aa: CASSVDPIDGLVGYTF

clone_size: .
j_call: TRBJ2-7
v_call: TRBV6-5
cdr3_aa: CASSYSMSVYEQYF

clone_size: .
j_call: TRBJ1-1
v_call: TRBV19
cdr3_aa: CASSMGRENTEAFF

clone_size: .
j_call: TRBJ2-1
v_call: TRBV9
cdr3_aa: CASSPGLMYNEQFF

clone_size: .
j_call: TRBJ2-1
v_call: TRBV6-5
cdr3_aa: CASSMSSYNEQFF

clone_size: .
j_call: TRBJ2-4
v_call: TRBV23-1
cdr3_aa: CASSQTPRAETSGRQAKNIQYF

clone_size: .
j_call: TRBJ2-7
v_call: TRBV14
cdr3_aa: CASRSGSSYEQYF

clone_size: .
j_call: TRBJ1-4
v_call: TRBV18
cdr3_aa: CASSYLDSPDEKLFF

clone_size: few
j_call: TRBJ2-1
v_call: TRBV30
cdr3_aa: CAWGQDYNEQFF

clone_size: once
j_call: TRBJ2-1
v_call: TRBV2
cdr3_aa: CASKEQGYNEQFF

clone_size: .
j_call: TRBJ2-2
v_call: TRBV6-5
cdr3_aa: CASDRPNTGELFF

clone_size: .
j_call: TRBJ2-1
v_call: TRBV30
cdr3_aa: CAWSVGQGSYNEQFF

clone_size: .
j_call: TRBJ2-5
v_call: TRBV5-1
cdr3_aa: CASSLETGWQETQYF

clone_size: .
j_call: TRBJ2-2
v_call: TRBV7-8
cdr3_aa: CASSLEGANTGELFF

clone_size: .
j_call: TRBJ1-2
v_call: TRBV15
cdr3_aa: CATSREDRGRDYGYTF

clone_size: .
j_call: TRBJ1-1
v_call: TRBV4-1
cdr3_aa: CASSPGGTEAFF

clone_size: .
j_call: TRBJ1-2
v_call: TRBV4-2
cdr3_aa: CASSRDRASNYGYTF

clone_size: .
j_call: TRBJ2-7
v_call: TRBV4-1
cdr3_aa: CASSQDLAGGNYEQYF

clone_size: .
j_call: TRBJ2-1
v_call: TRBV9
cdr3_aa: CASSVGSGSNNEQFF

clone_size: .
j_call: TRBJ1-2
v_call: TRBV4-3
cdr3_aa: CASSQDGGNYGYTF

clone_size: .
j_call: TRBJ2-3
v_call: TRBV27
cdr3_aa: CASNPLRATYTDTQYF

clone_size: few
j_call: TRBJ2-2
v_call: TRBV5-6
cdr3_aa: CASGDRDPNTGELFF

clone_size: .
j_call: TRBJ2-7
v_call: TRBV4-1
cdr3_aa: CASSLGTLPTYEQYF